What follows is one T cell receptor beta chain and its context. What it binds is unknown. The primer mix had 60 Vbeta and 13 Jbeta primers. Using immunoSEQ multiplex PCR, the repertoire was profiled, and TCRdb retains in-frame clones only, with some absent. The sample gives about 130,000 clones, roughly three quarters of which show up once; 1.1% is in the top ten. The data are from a study of cytomegalovirus exposure and HLA in healthy donors. The CDR3 sequence is 15 residues long. The germline V gene encodes CDR1 SGHNT and CDR2 YYREEE (reference sequence). The trim removed 1 base at V and 3 bases at J, leaving 4 bases unmatched. Notes on the study in general: Earlier findings revealed that most TCR beta V segments proved productive either about 90% or about 30% of the time.

The TCR comes from a woman in her twenties or thirties in good health and CMV-seronegative. The sequenced sample consisted of PBMCs. V is TRBV5-4 and J is TRBJ2-5; TRBD2 matches at 9 bases. CDR3 amino acids: CASSLLAGGEETQYF. The DNA for the CDR3 is TGTGCCAGCAGCTTGTTGGCGGGGGGGGAAGAGACCCAGTACTTC. The complete variable domain, with remaining parts taken from reference TRBV5-4 and TRBJ2-5, reads ETGVTQSPTHLIKTRGQQVTLRCSSQSGHNTVSWYQQALGQGPQFIFQYYREEENGRGNFPPRFSGLQFPNYSSELNVNALELDDSALYLCASSLLAGGEETQYFGPGTRLLVL.